This T cell receptor (beta chain) was captured by sequencing in a study of shared clonotypes between healthy human individuals. Across the whole study: Plates per donor: three CD4 naive, three CD4 memory, two CD8 naive, one CD8 memory.

CD45RO-negative CD8 cells positively selected for CCR7 made up the naive population, which excluded terminally differentiated effector memory CD45RA+ cells. There were no recent acute infections or vaccinations among the donors, who were healthy HIV-negative adults. Generated by immunoSEQ multiplex PCR, the TCRdb table keeps only in-frame clones and is missing some. The sample carries 1.5 million to 2.5 million clones, about 95% recorded once. The count of this clone is one. Its antigen is not known. The study's findings and limits: The naive CD4 repertoires of a few donors were compared, and approximately 5% of clonotypes were shared.

The length of the CDR3 is 14 residues. Germline loops: CDR1 LGHNA, CDR2 YSLEER. V was pared by 4 bases and J by 2 bases, with 12 bases between. This sequence was found in a man younger than 35 in good health. Specimen: naive CD8+ T cells sorted from blood. The chain joins TRBV4-3 to TRBJ2-7; maybe TRBD1 (6 bases). This CDR3 reads CASSPDSTTYEQYF. CDR3 bases: TGCGCCAGCAGCCCGGACAGTACTACCTACGAGCAGTACTTC.